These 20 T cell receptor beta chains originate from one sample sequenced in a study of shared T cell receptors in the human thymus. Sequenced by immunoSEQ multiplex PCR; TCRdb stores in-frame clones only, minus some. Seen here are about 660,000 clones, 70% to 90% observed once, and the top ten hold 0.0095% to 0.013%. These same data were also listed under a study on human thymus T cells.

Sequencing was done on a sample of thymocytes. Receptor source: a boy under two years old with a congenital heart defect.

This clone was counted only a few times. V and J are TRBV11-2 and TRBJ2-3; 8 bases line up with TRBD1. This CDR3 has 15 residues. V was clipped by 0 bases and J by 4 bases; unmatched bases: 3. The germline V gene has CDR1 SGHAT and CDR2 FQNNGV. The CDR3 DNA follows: TGTGCCAGCAGCTTAGAACAGGGGGACTCAGATACGCAGTATTTT. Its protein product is CASSLEQGDSDTQYF.

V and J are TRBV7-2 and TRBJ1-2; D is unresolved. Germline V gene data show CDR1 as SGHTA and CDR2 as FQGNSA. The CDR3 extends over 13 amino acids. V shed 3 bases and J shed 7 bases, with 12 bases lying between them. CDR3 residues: CASSFEAWRGYTF. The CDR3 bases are TGTGCCAGCAGCTTCGAGGCATGGCGTGGCTACACCTTC.

The chain's CDR3 is CASSLGERDQETQYF. The CDR3 DNA follows: TGTGCCAGCAGCTTGGGGGAGAGGGACCAAGAGACCCAGTACTTC. The gene calls are TRBV5-4 and TRBJ2-5; possible D gene TRBD2, 5 bases. Germline CDR1 reads SGHNT; CDR2 reads YYREEE (reference sequence). V shed 0 bases and J shed 0 bases, with 9 bases lying between them. This CDR3 is 15 amino acids long.

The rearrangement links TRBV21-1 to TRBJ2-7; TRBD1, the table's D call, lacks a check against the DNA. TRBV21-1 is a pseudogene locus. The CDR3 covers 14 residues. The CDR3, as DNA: TGTGCCAGCAGCAAAGGGGACAGGACAGACGAGCAGTACTTC. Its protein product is CASSKGDRTDEQYF.

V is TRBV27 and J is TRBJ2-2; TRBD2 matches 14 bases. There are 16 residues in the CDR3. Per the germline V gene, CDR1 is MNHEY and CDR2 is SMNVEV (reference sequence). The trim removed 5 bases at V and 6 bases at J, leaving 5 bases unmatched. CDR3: CASSQGLAGGAGELFF. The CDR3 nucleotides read TGTGCCAGCAGTCAAGGACTAGCGGGAGGAGCCGGGGAGCTGTTTTTT.

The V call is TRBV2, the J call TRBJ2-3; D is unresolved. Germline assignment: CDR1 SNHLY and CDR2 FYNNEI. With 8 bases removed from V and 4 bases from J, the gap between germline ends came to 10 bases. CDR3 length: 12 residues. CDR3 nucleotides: TGTGCCAGCCTAGAGAAGTCAGATACGCAGTATTTT. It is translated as CASLEKSDTQYF.

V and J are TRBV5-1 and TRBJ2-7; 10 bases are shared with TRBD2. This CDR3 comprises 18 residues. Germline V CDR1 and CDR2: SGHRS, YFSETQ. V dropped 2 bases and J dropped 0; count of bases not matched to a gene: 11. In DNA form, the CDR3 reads TGCGCCAGCAGCTTAACTAGCGGGAAGGGGAGGGCCTCCTACGAGCAGTACTTC. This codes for CASSLTSGKGRASYEQYF.

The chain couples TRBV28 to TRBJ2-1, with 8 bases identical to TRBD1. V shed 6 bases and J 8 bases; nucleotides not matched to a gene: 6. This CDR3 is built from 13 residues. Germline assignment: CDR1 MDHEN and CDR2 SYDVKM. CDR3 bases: TGTGCCAGCAGCCGATCGACAGGGGATGAGCAGTTCTTC. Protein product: CASSRSTGDEQFF. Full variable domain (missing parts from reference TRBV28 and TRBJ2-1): DVKVTQSSRYLVKRTGEKVFLECVQDMDHENMFWYRQDPGLGLRLIYFSYDVKMKEKGDIPEGYSVSREKKERFSLILESASTNQTSMYLCASSRSTGDEQFFGPGTRLTVL.

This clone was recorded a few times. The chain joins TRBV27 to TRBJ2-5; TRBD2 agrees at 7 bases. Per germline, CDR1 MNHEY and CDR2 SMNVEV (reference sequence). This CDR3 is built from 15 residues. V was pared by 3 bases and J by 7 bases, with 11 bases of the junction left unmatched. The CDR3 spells CASSFSGSSPGTQYF. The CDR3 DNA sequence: TGTGCCAGCAGTTTTAGCGGGTCATCGCCGGGGACCCAGTACTTC.

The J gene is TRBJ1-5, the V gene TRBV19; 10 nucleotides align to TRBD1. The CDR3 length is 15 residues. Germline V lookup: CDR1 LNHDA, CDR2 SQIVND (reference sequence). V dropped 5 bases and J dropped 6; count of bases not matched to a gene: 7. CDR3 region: CASSSGTGAIQPQHF. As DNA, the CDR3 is TGTGCCAGTAGTTCAGGGACAGGGGCGATTCAGCCCCAGCATTTT.

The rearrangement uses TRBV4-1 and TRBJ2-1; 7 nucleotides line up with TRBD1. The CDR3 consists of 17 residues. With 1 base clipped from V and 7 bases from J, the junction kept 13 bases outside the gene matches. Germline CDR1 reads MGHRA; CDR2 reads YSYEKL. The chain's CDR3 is CASSQAIGQVSGNEQFF. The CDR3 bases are TGCGCCAGCAGCCAAGCCATCGGACAGGTCTCGGGGAATGAGCAGTTCTTC.

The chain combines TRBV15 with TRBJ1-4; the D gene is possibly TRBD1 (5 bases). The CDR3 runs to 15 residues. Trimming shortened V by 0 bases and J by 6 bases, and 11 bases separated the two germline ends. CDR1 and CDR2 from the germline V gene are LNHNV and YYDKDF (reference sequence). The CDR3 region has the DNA TGTGCCACCAGCAGAGAGGCAGGGATGGATGAAAAACTGTTTTTT. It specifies CATSREAGMDEKLFF.

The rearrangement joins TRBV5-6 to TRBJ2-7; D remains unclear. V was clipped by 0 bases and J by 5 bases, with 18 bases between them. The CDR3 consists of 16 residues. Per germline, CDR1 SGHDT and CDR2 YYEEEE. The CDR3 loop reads CASSLEGGGRMNEQYF. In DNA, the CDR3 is TGTGCCAGCAGCTTGGAAGGCGGCGGCCGAATGAACGAGCAGTACTTC.

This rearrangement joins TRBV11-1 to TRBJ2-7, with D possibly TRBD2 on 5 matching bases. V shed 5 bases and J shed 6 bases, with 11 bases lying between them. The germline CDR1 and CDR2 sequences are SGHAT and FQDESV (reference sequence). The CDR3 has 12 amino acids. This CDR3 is CASSRRGFEQYF. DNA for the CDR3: TGTGCCAGCAGCCGCCGAGGGTTCGAGCAGTACTTC.

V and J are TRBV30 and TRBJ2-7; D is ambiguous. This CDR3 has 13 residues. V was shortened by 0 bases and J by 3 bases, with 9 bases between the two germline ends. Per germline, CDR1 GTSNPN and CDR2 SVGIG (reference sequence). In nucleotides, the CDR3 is TGTGCCTGGAGTGTACCCCCAGGCTACGAGCAGTACTTC. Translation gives CAWSVPPGYEQYF.

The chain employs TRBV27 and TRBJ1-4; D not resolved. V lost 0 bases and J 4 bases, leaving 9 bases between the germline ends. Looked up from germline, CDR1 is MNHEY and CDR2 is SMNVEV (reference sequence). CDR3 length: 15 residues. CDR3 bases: TGTGCCAGCAGTTTATCTCATCGGGTTAATGAAAAACTGTTTTTT. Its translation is CASSLSHRVNEKLFF.

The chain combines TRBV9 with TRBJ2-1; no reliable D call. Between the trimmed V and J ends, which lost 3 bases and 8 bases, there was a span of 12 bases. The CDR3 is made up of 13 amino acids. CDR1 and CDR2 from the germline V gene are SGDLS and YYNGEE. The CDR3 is CASSASPLHEQFF. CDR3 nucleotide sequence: TGTGCCAGCAGCGCCTCCCCCCTCCATGAGCAGTTCTTC.

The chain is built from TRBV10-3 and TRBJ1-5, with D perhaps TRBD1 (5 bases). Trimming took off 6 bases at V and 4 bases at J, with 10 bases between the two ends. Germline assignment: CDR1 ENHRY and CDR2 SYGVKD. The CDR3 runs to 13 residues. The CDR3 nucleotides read TGTGCCATCAGGACAGCCCTAAATCAGCCCCAGCATTTT. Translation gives CAIRTALNQPQHF.

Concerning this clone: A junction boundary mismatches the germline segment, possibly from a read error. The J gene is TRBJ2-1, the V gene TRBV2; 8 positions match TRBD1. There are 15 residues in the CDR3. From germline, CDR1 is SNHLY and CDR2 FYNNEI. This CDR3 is CASREGQGAVNEQFF. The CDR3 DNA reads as TGTGCCAGCAGGGAAGGGCAGGGGGCTGTCAATGAGCAGTTCTTC.

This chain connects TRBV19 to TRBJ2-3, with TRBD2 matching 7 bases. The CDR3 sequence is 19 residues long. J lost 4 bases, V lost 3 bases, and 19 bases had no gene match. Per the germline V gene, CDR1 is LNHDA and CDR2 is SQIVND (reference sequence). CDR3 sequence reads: CASSIGLADASKRADTQYF. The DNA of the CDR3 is TGTGCCAGTAGTATTGGGCTAGCGGATGCCAGCAAGCGGGCAGATACGCAGTATTTT.